This T cell receptor (beta chain) was observed in a study of T cells after yellow fever vaccination. Universal primer sites and UMIs were introduced during 5'RACE template-switching synthesis of TCR cDNA. TCRdb itself ran the 5' RACE reads through MiXCR, one entry per CDR3 protein. Of approximately 160,000 distinct CDR3 sequences listed, 5.5% to 7.5% were seen once; the top ten hold nearly 3%. V lost 4 bases to trimming and J lost 5 bases, with 12 bases between them. Germline V gene data show CDR1 as DFQATT and CDR2 as SNEGSKA (reference sequence). The CDR3 covers 12 residues. Study observations and caveats: There was a possibility that FACS-sorted repertoires contained abundant clonotypes contaminating from the bulk population. Clones that expanded after primary vaccination mostly reappeared after the booster (96% CD4, 75% to 90% CD8).

This clonotype was detected ten times or more. Its antigen is not identified. This TCR was sampled from a man aged 18 to 29 who received the YFV17D yellow fever vaccine. This rearrangement joins TRBV20-1 to TRBJ2-7; D is perhaps TRBD1 (5 bases). The sample consisted of CD4+ T cells sorted from PBMCs, taken on the day of the first yellow fever vaccination. The CDR3 region has the DNA TGCAGTGCTAAGGGCAGGGTAGACGAGCAGTACTTC. This gives the protein CSAKGRVDEQYF.